This TCR beta chain stems from a study of beta chain features in type 1 diabetes. Study summary: Researchers looked at roughly 100,000,000 sorted cells across all samples.

Reverse transcription of all isolated RNA meant that expressed TCRB transcripts were sequenced. TCRdb's copy holds only in-frame clones and misses some; the assay was immunoSEQ multiplex PCR. The sample contains about 190,000 clones, approximately 8% of which appear only once. Study-level results: All four CD4+ subsets from Type 1 diabetes patients carried moderately but significantly shorter TCRB CDR3s. Type 1 diabetes patients had VDJ junctions that carried fewer insertions and more deletions.

This clone was detected only a few times. Its antigen is not identified. V was pared by 6 bases and J by 0 bases, with 3 bases between. Germline CDR1 is MDHEN and CDR2 is SYDVKM. CDR3 size: 12 residues. The sample was central memory CD4+ T cells from blood. The source is a woman aged 40 to 50 with type 1 diabetes. The rearrangement uses TRBV28 and TRBJ2-1; unclear D gene. CDR3 in DNA: TGTGCCAGCAGCGTCTCCTACAATGAGCAGTTCTTC. It encodes CASSVSYNEQFF.